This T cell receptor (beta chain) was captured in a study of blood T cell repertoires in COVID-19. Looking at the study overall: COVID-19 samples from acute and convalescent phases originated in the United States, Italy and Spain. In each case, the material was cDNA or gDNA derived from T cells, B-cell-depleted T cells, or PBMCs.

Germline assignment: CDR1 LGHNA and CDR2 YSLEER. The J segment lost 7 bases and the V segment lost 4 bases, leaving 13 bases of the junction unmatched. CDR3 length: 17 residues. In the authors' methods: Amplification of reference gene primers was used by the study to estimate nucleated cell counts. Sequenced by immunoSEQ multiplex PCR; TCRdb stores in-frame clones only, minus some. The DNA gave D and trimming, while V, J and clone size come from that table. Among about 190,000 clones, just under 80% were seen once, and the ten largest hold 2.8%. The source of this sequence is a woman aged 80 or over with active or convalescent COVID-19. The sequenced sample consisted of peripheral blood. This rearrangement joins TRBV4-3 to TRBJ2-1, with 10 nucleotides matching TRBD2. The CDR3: CASSPLRASGGGNEQFF. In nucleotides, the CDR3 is TGCGCCAGCAGCCCTTTACGGGCTAGCGGGGGTGGTAATGAGCAGTTCTTC.